The text below deals with one TCR beta chain. No antigen is known for it. The sample comes from a study of siplizumab effects on memory and regulatory T cells. The study's findings and limits: Naive versus memory phenotype went unassigned for roughly 75-95% of proliferating CD4+ or CD8+ clones. Sequences below about 10^-5 frequency were poorly captured, limiting mapping of alloreactive clones. Controls had more than 25% Treg-derived mappable alloreactive CD4+ clones on average, versus approximately 69% with siplizumab.

Some clones are missing from TCRdb's copy, which holds only in-frame ones; the method was immunoSEQ multiplex PCR. The table lists 110,000 or so clones, roughly 94% of them singletons. Between the trimmed V and J ends, which lost 5 bases and 3 bases, there was a span of 20 bases. CDR3 length: 16 amino acids. Germline CDR1 is MNHEY and CDR2 is SMNVEV (reference sequence). This receptor was identified in a human donor in good health. The chain joins TRBV27 to TRBJ2-7, with D hard to call. The source material was Tregs sorted from blood. CDR3 sequence reads: CASSPSYPTLIYEQYF. CDR3 bases: TGTGCCAGCAGTCCCTCGTACCCTACTCTTATCTACGAGCAGTACTTC.